The 5 T cell receptor beta chains given below trace back to one sample, sequenced in a study of cytomegalovirus exposure and HLA in healthy donors. Use of 60 Vbeta and 13 Jbeta primers characterized the PCR. The repertoire was sequenced with immunoSEQ multiplex PCR; TCRdb's copy has only in-frame clones and lacks some. The sample has under 150,000 clones; approximately 80% are singletons. The specimen was PBMCs. The receptor source for this set is a woman aged 55-75 years in good health and CMV-seronegative.

The chain employs TRBV30 and TRBJ1-3; possible D gene TRBD1, 6 bases. Germline assignment: CDR1 GTSNPN and CDR2 SVGIG (reference sequence). CDR3 length: 15 amino acids. V lost 5 bases and J lost 2, with 16 bases in between. CDR3: CAWDLDRTAGNTIYF. In nucleotides, the CDR3 is TGTGCCTGGGATTTGGACAGAACGGCTGGAAACACCATATATTTT.

This clone was picked up a small number of times. This sequence joins TRBV30 and TRBJ1-1; no reliable D call. This CDR3 is built from 13 residues. Trimming took 1 base from V and 1 from J, leaving 7 bases between them. Germline CDR1 and CDR2: GTSNPN and SVGIG (reference sequence). CDR3: CAWSASPNTEAFF. The DNA of the CDR3 is TGTGCCTGGAGTGCCTCCCCGAACACTGAAGCTTTCTTT. Complete variable domain (other parts from reference TRBV30 and TRBJ1-1): SQTIHQWPATLVQPVGSPLSLECTVEGTSNPNLYWYRQAAGRGLQLLFYSVGIGQISSEVPQNLSASRPQDRQFILSSKKLLLSDSGFYLCAWSASPNTEAFFGQGTRLTVV.

The chain combines TRBV19 with TRBJ2-1; 9 nucleotides agree with TRBD2. Trimming cost V 8 bases and J 4 bases; bases outside gene matches: 6. CDR3 length equals 14 residues. Per germline, CDR1 LNHDA and CDR2 SQIVND (reference sequence). CDR3 nucleotides: TGTGCCAGTGGCCCTAGCGGGGCTTACAATGAGCAGTTCTTC. Encoded protein: CASGPSGAYNEQFF.

This clone was observed a single time. The rearrangement links TRBV7-3 to TRBJ2-1; 15 bases map to TRBD2. The J segment lost 9 bases and the V segment lost 4 bases, leaving 7 bases of the junction unmatched. Germline V lookup: CDR1 SGHTA, CDR2 FQGTGA. The CDR3 is 16 amino acids. CDR3: CASSSIPGLAGGEQFF. The CDR3 DNA sequence: TGTGCCAGCAGCTCCATCCCGGGACTAGCGGGAGGTGAGCAGTTCTTC. The full variable domain, with the rest looked up from reference TRBV7-3 and TRBJ2-1, is GAGVSQTPSNKVTEKGKYVELRCDPISGHTALYWYRQSLGQGPEFLIYFQGTGAADDSGLPNDRFFAVRPEGSVSTLKIQRTERGDSAVYLCASSSIPGLAGGEQFFGPGTRLTVL.

V gene TRBV6-1 combines with J gene TRBJ2-7, with a weak D call TRBD1 (7 bases). The CDR3 sequence is 16 residues long. V dropped 2 bases and J dropped 6 bases, with 20 bases sitting between them. Looked up from germline, CDR1 is MNHNS and CDR2 is SASEGT. The CDR3 spells CASSETRGTALLEQYF. The CDR3 DNA follows: TGTGCCAGCAGTGAAACACGGGGGACAGCCTTGCTCGAGCAGTACTTC.